Shown below are 30 T cell receptor beta chains from a single sample sequenced in a study of metastatic and nonmetastatic thyroid tumors (dated by TCRdb to about 2020). No patient had received any treatment before thyroid surgery. Libraries were prepared through PCR. Sequenced using an Illumina HiSeq 4000. TCRdb redid the processing of the public reads, applying fastp at Q25 and MiXCR, and retained in-frame beta chains. Across this sample there are 40,000 to 55,000 clones, with around a sixth seen only once. The ten largest clones add up to about 2.7% of the sample. Sequencing was done on a sample of blood. The origin of the receptors is a female donor with papillary thyroid cancer or a benign thyroid nodule (not recorded which). Some clones in this sample may be carry-over from other donors' samples.

This clone came up many times. The rearrangement joins TRBV2 to TRBJ1-2; possibly TRBD1 for D (5 bases). The germline gives CDR1 SNHLY, CDR2 FYNNEI. The length of the CDR3 is 14 residues. The V end lost 2 bases, the J end lost 4 bases, and 11 bases lay between the germline ends. CDR3 residues: CASSEPPDTYGYTF. CDR3 nucleotides: TGTGCCAGCAGTGAACCCCCGGACACCTATGGCTACACCTTC.

This clone was detected many times. The chain employs TRBV20-1 and TRBJ2-1, with 14 bases fitting TRBD2. Germline values: CDR1 DFQATT, CDR2 SNEGSKA (reference sequence). Trimming took 4 bases from V and 8 from J; bases not matched to a gene: 4. CDR3 length equals 14 residues. The DNA for the CDR3 is TGCAGTGCTATGGGACTAGCGGGAGTGGATGAGCAGTTCTTC. This codes for CSAMGLAGVDEQFF.

Points on this clone: At one end, the junction sequence differs from germline, possibly due to a read error. This chain joins TRBV20-1 and TRBJ2-1; 11 positions agree with TRBD2. This CDR3 is built from 15 residues. Per germline, CDR1 DFQATT and CDR2 SNEGSKA (reference sequence). This chain's CDR3 is CSASRLAGSYNEQSF. The CDR3 DNA sequence: TGCAGTGCTAGTCGACTAGCGGGATCCTACAATGAGCAGTCCTTC.

In this sample, this clone turned up many times. V and J are TRBV6-1 and TRBJ2-5; 13 nucleotides agree with TRBD2. This CDR3 contains 16 residues. J gave up 0 bases and V 6 bases, and 4 bases lay outside the gene matches. Germline V gene sequence: CDR1 MNHNS, CDR2 SASEGT. The CDR3 DNA reads TGTGCCAGCAGGATACTAGCGGGGGGGAACCAAGAGACCCAGTACTTC. This gives the protein CASRILAGGNQETQYF.

This clone was seen many times. This sequence joins TRBV7-9 and TRBJ2-5; no clear D gene. The germline gives CDR1 SEHNR, CDR2 FQNEAQ (reference sequence). V gave up 8 bases and J gave up 3 bases, with 10 bases separating them. This CDR3 contains 12 residues. The CDR3 DNA is TGTGCCAGCTCCATTTGGGAAGAGACCCAGTACTTC. Residues: CASSIWEETQYF. The full variable domain, in which reference TRBV7-9 and TRBJ2-5 provide the parts outside the CDR3, is DTGVSQNPRHKITKRGQNVTFRCDPISEHNRLYWYRQTLGQGPEFLTYFQNEAQLEKSRLLSDRFSAERPKGSFSTLEIQRTEQGDSAMYLCASSIWEETQYFGPGTRLLVL.

The sample holds many counts of this clone. Other nucleotide sequences from this sample produce the same CDR3. This chain joins TRBV20-1 and TRBJ2-2; TRBD2 matches at 9 bases. J lost 8 bases, V lost 6 bases, and 13 bases had no gene match. Germline assignment: CDR1 DFQATT and CDR2 SNEGSKA (reference sequence). The CDR3 is made up of 15 amino acids. This chain's CDR3 is CSAAVAGGFPGELFF. In DNA form, the CDR3 reads TGCAGTGCCGCAGTGGCGGGAGGGTTCCCGGGGGAGCTGTTTTTT.

This clone was counted only a few times. The CDR3 nucleotides are TGTGCCAGCAGTTTACCGTCGGCAGGGACCCAGCATTTT. Its translation: CASSLPSAGTQHF. This chain uses TRBV28 with TRBJ1-5; TRBD1 might be the D (5 bases). The germline V gene encodes CDR1 MDHEN and CDR2 SYDVKM. This CDR3 is built from 13 residues. V lost 2 bases, J lost 11 bases, and 13 bases lay in between. The full variable domain, rest sourced from reference TRBV28 and TRBJ1-5, is DVKVTQSSRYLVKRTGEKVFLECVQDMDHENMFWYRQDPGLGLRLIYFSYDVKMKEKGDIPEGYSVSREKKERFSLILESASTNQTSMYLCASSLPSAGTQHFGDGTRLSIL.

The sample holds many counts of this clone. The chain carries TRBV6-2 or TRBV6-3 and TRBJ2-3; a weak D match, TRBD1 (5 bases). The tail of the sequence fits TRBJ1-5 better, so the J call may be wrong. The CDR3 has 15 residues. In germline, CDR1 is MNHEY, CDR2 SVGEGT. Written as DNA, the CDR3 is TGTGCCAGCAGTCGGGGGACGAGAAGCACAGATACGCAGCATTTT. It translates to CASSRGTRSTDTQHF.

The table lists this clone with many counts. The rearrangement uses TRBV28 and TRBJ2-3, with D possibly TRBD2 on 5 matching bases. The germline V gene encodes CDR1 MDHEN and CDR2 SYDVKM. This CDR3 is built from 14 residues. V dropped 2 bases and J dropped 3 bases, with 9 bases sitting between them. The CDR3 nucleotides read TGTGCCAGCAGTTTAGCGGGCAAAACAGATACGCAGTATTTT. Translating gives CASSLAGKTDTQYF.

The V and J genes are TRBV9 and TRBJ2-7; TRBD1 agrees at 7 bases. After removal of 4 bases from V and 5 bases from J, the junction contained 18 bases not matched to a gene. This CDR3 spans 17 amino acids. Germline loops: CDR1 SGDLS, CDR2 YYNGEE. In DNA, the CDR3 is TGTGCCAGCAGCCCAGACCCAAGACAGGGCCACCGGGACGAGCAGTACTTC. It specifies CASSPDPRQGHRDEQYF.

This clone occurred many times. The chain carries TRBV7-8 and TRBJ1-5; TRBD1 agrees at 10 bases. Per the germline V gene, CDR1 is SGHVS and CDR2 is FQNEAQ. V shed 4 bases, J shed 2 bases, and the junction held 8 bases outside the gene matches. The CDR3 loop spans 17 amino acids. CDR3 sequence reads: CASSSTDRGLGNQPQHF. Here the CDR3 DNA reads TGTGCCAGCAGCTCGACCGACAGGGGGCTGGGCAATCAGCCCCAGCATTTT.

In regard to this clone: The junction departs from the called germline gene at one end, perhaps through a read error. This sequence joins TRBV28 and TRBJ1-2; possible D gene TRBD1, 5 bases. The CDR3 covers 16 residues. Germline assignment: CDR1 MDHEN and CDR2 SYDVKM. The CDR3 sequence: CASSLIGAMLYYCYTF. For the CDR3, the DNA is TGTGCCAGCAGTTTAATAGGGGCCATGCTTTACTATTGCTACACCTTC.

The J gene is TRBJ1-2, the V gene TRBV6-4; D is ambiguous. V lost 7 bases to trimming and J lost 4 bases, with 13 bases between them. The CDR3 covers 13 residues. Germline V gene sequence: CDR1 MRHNA, CDR2 SNTAGT. In DNA, the CDR3 is TGTGCCAGCACCTCCGGGTTGTTCTATGGCTACACCTTC. As protein: CASTSGLFYGYTF.

This clone has a handful of counts. A read error may be the cause here, since a much bigger clone is one base away. Other DNA sequences in this specimen translate into the identical CDR3. The chain is built from TRBV7-9 and TRBJ2-7; D perhaps matches TRBD1 (5 bases). V was clipped by 5 bases and J by 0 bases, with 14 bases between them. The CDR3 length is 15 residues. CDR1 is SEHNR and CDR2 is FQNEAQ in the germline V gene (reference sequence). The CDR3 loop is CASSLNSGSSYEQYF. In nucleotides, the CDR3 is TGTGCCAGCAGCCTAAACTCAGGGTCCTCCTACGAGCAGTACTTC.

This clone was seen many times. The chain joins TRBV20-1 to TRBJ1-1, with 8 bases identical to TRBD1. This CDR3 comprises 13 residues. With 4 bases clipped from V and 6 bases from J, the junction kept 7 bases outside the gene matches. Germline CDR1 is DFQATT and CDR2 is SNEGSKA (reference sequence). The DNA for the CDR3 is TGCAGTGCTATAAGTCAGGGGGCCGCTGAAGCTTTCTTT. Translated: CSAISQGAAEAFF.

Details on this clone: A junction end diverges from the germline sequence, so it may reflect a read error. CDR3 sequence: CAWIVGRNQPQHF. The CDR3 DNA follows: TGTGCCTGGATTGTAGGCAGGAATCAGCCTCAGCATTTT. This sequence joins TRBV30 and TRBJ1-5; D uncertain. Germline assignment: CDR1 GTSNPN and CDR2 SVGIG (reference sequence). This CDR3 contains 13 residues.

This clone has ten or more counts. The rearrangement links TRBV2 to TRBJ1-5, with D possibly TRBD1 on 6 matching bases. Germline CDR1 reads SNHLY; CDR2 reads FYNNEI. This CDR3 is 13 amino acids long. Trimming left V 3 bases short and J 6 bases short, with 9 bases between. This CDR3 is CASSDRGAQPQHF. DNA of the CDR3: TGTGCCAGCAGTGACCGGGGGGCTCAGCCCCAGCATTTT.

This clone has a handful of counts. Just one base apart from a much larger clone, this may be a read error. The sample has other DNA sequences that encode this CDR3 too. The chain couples TRBV10-2 to TRBJ2-5; 10 bases agree with TRBD1. Germline loops: CDR1 WSHSY, CDR2 SAAADI. V lost 7 bases to trimming and J lost 2 bases; unmatched junction nucleotides: 10. The CDR3 consists of 16 residues. CDR3 sequence (DNA): TGCGCCAGCAAACTTCAGACAGGGGGCAGGCAAGAGACCCAGTACTTC. Translating gives CASKLQTGGRQETQYF.

This clone was counted many times. V gene TRBV28 combines with J gene TRBJ2-7; 8 nucleotides line up with TRBD2. V lost 7 bases and J lost 2; bases outside the gene matches: 4. CDR1 and CDR2 (germline): MDHEN, SYDVKM. The CDR3 sequence is 13 residues long. The CDR3 protein is CASKREGPYEQYF. In DNA form, the CDR3 reads TGTGCCAGCAAACGGGAGGGACCCTACGAGCAGTACTTC.

In this sample, this clone turned up many times. The chain combines TRBV7-6 with TRBJ2-5; 11 bases agree with TRBD2. The germline gives CDR1 SGHVS, CDR2 FNYEAQ. The CDR3 is 17 amino acids. Losses at the gene ends were 5 bases for V and 2 bases for J; bases not matched to a gene: 10. The CDR3 spells CASSLTPTSGNQETQYF. CDR3 in DNA: TGTGCCAGCAGCCTGACCCCGACTAGCGGGAATCAAGAGACCCAGTACTTC. Full variable domain (remainder filled in from reference TRBV7-6 and TRBJ2-5): GAGVSQSPRYKVTKRGQDVALRCDPISGHVSLYWYRQALGQGPEFLTYFNYEAQQDKSGLPNDRFSAERPEGSISTLTIQRTEQRDSAMYRCASSLTPTSGNQETQYFGPGTRLLVL.

This clone has at least ten counts. The genes are TRBV27 and TRBJ2-1; 7 nucleotides agree with TRBD1. Trimming took 8 bases from V and 6 from J; bases not matched to a gene: 10. The CDR3 totals 14 residues. CDR1 MNHEY and CDR2 SMNVEV come from the germline V gene (reference sequence). The CDR3 here is CASGFADRVNEQFF. The CDR3 DNA sequence: TGTGCCAGCGGATTTGCCGACAGGGTCAATGAGCAGTTCTTC.

This clone was seen at least ten times. The chain links TRBV9 to TRBJ2-1, with TRBD1 as a possible D gene (5 bases). The CDR3 totals 13 residues. V lost 1 base and J 12 bases, leaving 14 bases between the germline ends. CDR1 is SGDLS and CDR2 is YYNGEE in the germline V gene. CDR3 bases: TGTGCCAGCAGCGTAACTCCGCAGGGAATGCAGTTCTTC. It codes for CASSVTPQGMQFF.

This clone was observed a handful of times. The junction does not match germline at one end; this may be a read error. V and J are TRBV6-1 and TRBJ2-7; 12 bases line up with TRBD1. This CDR3 is built from 15 residues. Germline V CDR1 and CDR2: MNHNS, SASEGT. CDR3 in amino acids: CAGSGPGQGAPWQYF. The CDR3 region has the DNA TGTGCCGGCAGCGGACCGGGACAGGGGGCCCCCTGGCAGTACTTC.

The chain links TRBV5-4 to TRBJ2-7, with unresolved D. Trimming pared 3 bases from V and 4 bases from J, leaving 20 bases between. Germline CDR1 SGHNT, CDR2 YYREEE (reference sequence). CDR3 size: 16 residues. The CDR3 nucleotides are TGTGCCAGCAGCTCTACCCCCACGGTTGGTCCTTACGAGCAGTACTTC. Its protein product is CASSSTPTVGPYEQYF.

In this sample, this clone turned up many times. V usage is TRBV5-1 and J usage is TRBJ2-2, with D possibly being TRBD1 (6 bases). CDR1 and CDR2 from the germline V gene are SGHRS and YFSETQ. The CDR3 is 17 amino acids. The germline V and J ends were trimmed by 1 base and 2 bases, with 15 bases remaining between them. CDR3 in DNA: TGCGCCAGCAGCTTGAGTCTATTCAGGGGTAACACCGGGGAGCTGTTTTTT. It is translated as CASSLSLFRGNTGELFF.

This clone was found many times. Different DNA sequences within this sample yield the same CDR3. CDR3 region: CASSPLGSGSGISTDTQYF. The CDR3 DNA sequence: TGTGCCAGCTCACCGCTGGGAAGCGGGAGTGGGATTAGCACAGATACGCAGTATTTT. The rearrangement joins TRBV18 to TRBJ2-3; TRBD2 matches at 8 bases. Germline CDR1 KGHSH, CDR2 LQKENI. There are 19 residues in the CDR3. The ends lost 3 bases at V and 0 bases at J; junction bases unmatched: 14.

This clone came up a few times. The chain employs TRBV6-1 and TRBJ2-2; D gene uncertain. The CDR3 has 15 amino acids. Trimming removed 10 bases at V and 5 bases at J, with 20 bases between. Looked up from germline, CDR1 is MNHNS and CDR2 is SASEGT. The CDR3 spells CAIRPRNQGTGELFF. CDR3 DNA: TGTGCCATCAGGCCCCGGAACCAAGGGACCGGGGAGCTGTTTTTT.

Ten or more counts support this clone. J is TRBJ2-1 and V is TRBV11-2; possible D gene TRBD1, 6 bases. The CDR3 has 12 residues. V was clipped by 3 bases and J by 9 bases, with 9 bases between them. Looked up from germline, CDR1 is SGHAT and CDR2 is FQNNGV. This chain's CDR3 is CASSFGGPEQFF. Here the CDR3 DNA reads TGTGCCAGCAGCTTTGGGGGCCCTGAGCAGTTCTTC.

Ten or more counts support this clone. This chain uses TRBV6-4 with TRBJ2-2, with a tentative D call TRBD1 (6 bases). CDR1 and CDR2 from the germline V gene are MRHNA and SNTAGT. There are 13 residues in the CDR3. V lost 9 bases, J lost 1 base, and 9 bases lay in between. The CDR3 loop is CASSTGNTGELFF. The DNA for the CDR3 is TGTGCCAGTTCGACAGGGAACACCGGGGAGCTGTTTTTT.

This clone came up many times. The DNA for the CDR3 is TGTGCCAGCAGCTTAGAGGGCCCAGGGACTACCTACGAGCAGTACTTC. Protein: CASSLEGPGTTYEQYF. The chain is built from TRBV13 and TRBJ2-7; 7 bases fit TRBD2. Germline trimming cut 1 base from V and 2 bases from J; bases unmatched to any gene: 8. This CDR3 comprises 16 residues. The germline CDR1 and CDR2 sequences are PRHDT and FYEKMQ (reference sequence). The full variable domain, its missing parts supplied by reference TRBV13 and TRBJ2-7, is AAGVIQSPRHLIKEKRETATLKCYPIPRHDTVYWYQQGPGQDPQFLISFYEKMQSDKGSIPDRFSAQQFSDYHSELNMSSLELGDSALYFCASSLEGPGTTYEQYFGPGTRLTVT.